Each of the 16 T cell receptor beta chains below was sequenced from the same sample in a study of T-cell memory formation after mild COVID-19. TCRdb recomputed calls from the 5' RACE reads with MiXCR, one row per CDR3 protein. The profile shows just over 50,000 distinct CDR3 sequences, over 8.5% of them singletons. Specimen: PBMCs or a T cell subset sorted from them (not recorded which). Receptor source: an adult woman who had mild COVID-19 (a few samples of this study predate the infection). Cell type and time point are not known.

The chain uses TRBV15 and TRBJ2-4, with 10 bases that match TRBD1. This CDR3 spans 15 amino acids. J was trimmed by 8 bases and V by 3 bases; bases with no gene match: 7. In germline, CDR1 is LNHNV, CDR2 YYDKDF (reference sequence). CDR3 amino acids: CATSRGDRGVDIQYF. CDR3 bases: TGTGCCACCAGCAGGGGGGACAGGGGAGTGGACATTCAGTACTTC.

V usage is TRBV24-1 and J usage is TRBJ1-5, with 8 positions matching TRBD1. With V trimmed by 0 bases and J by 2 bases, 11 bases remained unmatched. CDR1 and CDR2 from the germline V gene are KGHDR and SFDVKD. The CDR3 has 19 amino acids. The CDR3 is CATSDLTQGALDGNQPQHF. In DNA form, the CDR3 reads TGTGCCACCAGTGATTTGACTCAGGGGGCATTGGATGGCAATCAGCCCCAGCATTTT.

V and J are TRBV20-1 and TRBJ2-7, with unresolved D. CDR1 DFQATT and CDR2 SNEGSKA come from the germline V gene (reference sequence). The CDR3 is 14 residues long. The V gene lost 3 bases and the J gene lost 3 bases, with 15 bases spanning the gap. The DNA for the CDR3 is TGCAGTGCTAGCCGCGGTCGACTGAACTACGAGCAGTACTTC. It specifies CSASRGRLNYEQYF.

This clonotype was detected many times. V usage is TRBV18 and J usage is TRBJ2-7, with 10 nucleotides matching TRBD2. Germline CDR1 KGHSH, CDR2 LQKENI. The CDR3 loop spans 15 amino acids. The V segment lost 6 bases and the J segment 2 bases; nucleotides outside the gene matches: 7. The CDR3 nucleotides read TGTGCCAGCTCCCTTGACGGGACTAGCGCCTACGAGCAGTACTTC. It specifies CASSLDGTSAYEQYF.

The V call is TRBV3-1, the J call TRBJ2-7; 7 bases match TRBD2. CDR3 length equals 15 residues. J was trimmed by 6 bases and V by 4 bases; bases with no gene match: 12. Germline V lookup: CDR1 LGHDT, CDR2 YNNKEL (reference sequence). The CDR3 spells CASSLRGGTNLEQYF. The CDR3 DNA sequence: TGTGCCAGCAGCCTCAGAGGAGGGACTAACCTCGAGCAGTACTTC.

This clonotype was detected only a few times. The chain employs TRBV27 and TRBJ1-2, with TRBD1 matching over 7 bases. Germline loops: CDR1 MNHEY, CDR2 SMNVEV (reference sequence). The CDR3 contains 14 residues. Unmatched junction bases numbered 10, after V lost 5 bases and J lost 7 bases. CDR3 region: CASSQTGLGLGYTF. The CDR3 DNA sequence: TGTGCCAGCAGTCAGACAGGGCTCGGACTTGGCTACACCTTC.

This chain uses TRBV2 with TRBJ1-2, with D maybe TRBD1 (5 bases). With 0 bases removed from V and 8 bases from J, the gap between germline ends came to 13 bases. Germline CDR1 and CDR2: SNHLY and FYNNEI. The CDR3 consists of 14 residues. The CDR3 here is CASSEALQGRGYTF. The DNA for the CDR3 is TGTGCCAGCAGTGAAGCGCTTCAGGGACGGGGCTACACCTTC.

The chain combines TRBV27 with TRBJ2-5, with D perhaps being TRBD1 or TRBD2 (5 bases each). The CDR3 covers 13 residues. Germline CDR1 reads MNHEY; CDR2 reads SMNVEV (reference sequence). V was clipped by 8 bases and J by 2 bases, with 12 bases between them. The CDR3 spells CASAEGFQETQYF. CDR3 sequence (DNA): TGTGCCAGCGCAGAGGGGTTTCAAGAGACCCAGTACTTC.

This clonotype came up many times. V and J are TRBV7-6 and TRBJ1-5; D remains unclear. The germline V and J ends were trimmed by 1 base and 5 bases, with 9 bases remaining between them. Per the germline V gene, CDR1 is SGHVS and CDR2 is FNYEAQ. The CDR3 is 14 amino acids. The CDR3 loop is CASSLVGSDQPQHF. The CDR3 DNA sequence: TGTGCCAGCAGCTTAGTAGGGTCGGATCAGCCCCAGCATTTT.

The chain has TRBV20-1 and TRBJ1-2, with D possibly TRBD1 on 5 matching bases. Trimming cost V 1 base and J 8 bases, with 17 bases left between them. This CDR3 contains 14 residues. In germline, CDR1 is DFQATT, CDR2 SNEGSKA (reference sequence). CDR3 coding DNA: TGCAGTGCTAGAGTGGAGGAGGCAGGGAGAGGCTACACCTTC. It encodes CSARVEEAGRGYTF.

The rearrangement joins TRBV6-1 to TRBJ1-1; D gene ambiguous. Germline values: CDR1 MNHNS, CDR2 SASEGT. The CDR3 runs 14 residues. The germline V and J ends were trimmed by 0 bases and 3 bases, with 8 bases remaining between them. The CDR3 loop reads CASSEADTYTEAFF. The CDR3 DNA is TGTGCCAGCAGTGAAGCGGATACCTACACTGAAGCTTTCTTT.

In its sample, this clonotype was seen many times. The chain recombines TRBV5-1 with TRBJ2-1, with 7 bases that match TRBD1. In germline, CDR1 is SGHRS, CDR2 YFSETQ. Trimming took 5 bases from V and 5 from J; bases not matched to a gene: 16. The CDR3 length is 17 residues. The CDR3 DNA follows: TGCGCCAGCAGTTCGTCATCGGGACAGCGTCTCCACAATGAGCAGTTCTTC. Translated: CASSSSSGQRLHNEQFF.

The J gene is TRBJ1-1, the V gene TRBV6-2 or TRBV6-3, with D maybe TRBD1 (6 bases). V gave up 3 bases and J gave up 4 bases, with 9 bases separating them. Germline CDR1 MNHEY, CDR2 SVGEGT. The CDR3 extends over 13 amino acids. The CDR3 DNA reads TGTGCCAGCAGTTATCAGGGGTCCACTGAAGCTTTCTTT. Translated: CASSYQGSTEAFF.

The J gene is TRBJ2-2, the V gene TRBV20-1; 10 bases match TRBD2. CDR1 DFQATT and CDR2 SNEGSKA come from the germline V gene (reference sequence). V gave up 3 bases and J gave up 1 base; unmatched junction bases: 5. The CDR3 has 16 residues. This CDR3 is CSASPGTSENTGELFF. In nucleotides, the CDR3 is TGCAGTGCTAGTCCAGGGACTAGCGAGAACACCGGGGAGCTGTTTTTT.

The V and J genes are TRBV5-1 and TRBJ1-2; D remains ambiguous. The germline V and J ends were trimmed by 4 bases and 2 bases, with 9 bases remaining between them. Germline CDR1 reads SGHRS; CDR2 reads YFSETQ. The CDR3 contains 13 residues. CDR3 in amino acids: CASSITQNYGYTF. The CDR3 nucleotides are TGCGCCAGCAGCATCACACAAAACTATGGCTACACCTTC.

This clonotype was counted between two and nine times. V is TRBV5-4 and J is TRBJ2-2; TRBD2 matches 7 bases. Germline V gene data show CDR1 as SGHNT and CDR2 as YYREEE (reference sequence). CDR3 length: 15 amino acids. V shed 3 bases and J 2 bases; nucleotides not matched to a gene: 4. The CDR3 DNA reads as TGTGCCAGCAGCTCCGGGGGGAGAAACACCGGGGAGCTGTTTTTT. Residues: CASSSGGRNTGELFF.